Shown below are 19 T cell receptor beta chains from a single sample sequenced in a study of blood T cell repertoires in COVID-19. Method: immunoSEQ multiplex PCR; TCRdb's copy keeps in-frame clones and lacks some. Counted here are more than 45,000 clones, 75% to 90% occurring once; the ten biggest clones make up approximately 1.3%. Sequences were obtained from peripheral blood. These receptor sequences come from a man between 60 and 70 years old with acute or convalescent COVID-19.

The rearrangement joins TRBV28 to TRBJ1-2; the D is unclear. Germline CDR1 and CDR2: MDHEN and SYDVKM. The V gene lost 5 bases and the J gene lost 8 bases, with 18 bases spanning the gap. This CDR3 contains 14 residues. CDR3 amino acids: CASSLRGRMEGYTF. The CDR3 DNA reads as TGTGCCAGCAGTCTCCGAGGCCGGATGGAGGGCTACACCTTC.

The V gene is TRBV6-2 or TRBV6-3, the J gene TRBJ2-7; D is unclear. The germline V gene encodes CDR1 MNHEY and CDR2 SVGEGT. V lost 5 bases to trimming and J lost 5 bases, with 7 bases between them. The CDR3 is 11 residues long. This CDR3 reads CASSLGNEQYF. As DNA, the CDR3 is TGTGCCAGCAGTCTAGGTAACGAGCAGTACTTC.

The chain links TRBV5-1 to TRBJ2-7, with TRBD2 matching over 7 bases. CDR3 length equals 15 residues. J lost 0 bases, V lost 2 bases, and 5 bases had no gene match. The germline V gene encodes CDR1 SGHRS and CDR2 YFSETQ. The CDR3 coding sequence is TGCGCCAGCAGCTTCTTACGGGAGGCCTCCTACGAGCAGTACTTC. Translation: CASSFLREASYEQYF.

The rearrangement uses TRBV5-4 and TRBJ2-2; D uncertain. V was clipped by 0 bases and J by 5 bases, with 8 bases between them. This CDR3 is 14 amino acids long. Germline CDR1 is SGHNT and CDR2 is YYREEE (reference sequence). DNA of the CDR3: TGTGCCAGCAGCTTGGACCCGAGGACCGGGGAGCTGTTTTTT. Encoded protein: CASSLDPRTGELFF.

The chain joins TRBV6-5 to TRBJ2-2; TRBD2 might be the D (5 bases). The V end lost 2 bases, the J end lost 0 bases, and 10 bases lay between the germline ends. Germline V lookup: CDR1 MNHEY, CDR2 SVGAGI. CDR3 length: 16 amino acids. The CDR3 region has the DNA TGTGCCAGCAGTTACGGAGGCGGCCCGAACACCGGGGAGCTGTTTTTT. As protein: CASSYGGGPNTGELFF.

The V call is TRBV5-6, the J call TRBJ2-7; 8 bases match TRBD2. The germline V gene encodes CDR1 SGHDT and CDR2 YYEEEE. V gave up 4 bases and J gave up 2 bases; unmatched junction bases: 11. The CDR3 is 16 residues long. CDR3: CASSLGGIGRAYEQYF. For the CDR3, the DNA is TGTGCCAGCAGCCTGGGGGGGATCGGGAGGGCCTACGAGCAGTACTTC.

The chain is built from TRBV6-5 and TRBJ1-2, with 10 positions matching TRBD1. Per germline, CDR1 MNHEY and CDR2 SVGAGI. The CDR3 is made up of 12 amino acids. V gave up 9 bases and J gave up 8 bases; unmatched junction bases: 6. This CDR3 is CASADRGLGYTF. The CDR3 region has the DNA TGTGCCAGTGCTGACAGGGGGCTAGGCTACACCTTC.

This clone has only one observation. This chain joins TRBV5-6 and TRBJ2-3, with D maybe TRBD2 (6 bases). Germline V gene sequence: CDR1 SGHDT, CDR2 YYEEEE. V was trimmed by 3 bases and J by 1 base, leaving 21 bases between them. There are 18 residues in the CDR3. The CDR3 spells CASSWPSGTRSRTDTQYF. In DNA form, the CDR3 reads TGTGCCAGCAGCTGGCCCTCCGGGACTCGAAGCCGCACAGATACGCAGTATTTT.

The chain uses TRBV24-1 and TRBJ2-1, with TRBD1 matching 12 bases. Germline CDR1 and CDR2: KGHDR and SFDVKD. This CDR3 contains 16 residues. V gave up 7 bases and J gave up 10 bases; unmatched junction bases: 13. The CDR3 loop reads CATREEPGQGAGEQFF. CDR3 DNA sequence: TGTGCCACCAGGGAAGAACCGGGACAGGGGGCAGGCGAGCAGTTCTTC.

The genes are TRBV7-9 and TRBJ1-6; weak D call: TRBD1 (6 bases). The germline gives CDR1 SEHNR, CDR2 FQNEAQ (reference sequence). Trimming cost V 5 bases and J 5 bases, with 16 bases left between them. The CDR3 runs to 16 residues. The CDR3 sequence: CASSLVTGLDNSPLHF. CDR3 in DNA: TGTGCCAGCAGCCTAGTTACAGGGTTGGATAATTCACCCCTCCACTTT.

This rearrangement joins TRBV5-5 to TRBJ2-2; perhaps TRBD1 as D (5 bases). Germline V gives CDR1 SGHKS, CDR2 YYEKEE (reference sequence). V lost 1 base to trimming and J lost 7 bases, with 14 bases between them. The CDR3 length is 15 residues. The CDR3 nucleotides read TGTGCCAGCAGCTTGAGGGGCAGTGCCGTCGGGGAGCTGTTTTTT. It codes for CASSLRGSAVGELFF.

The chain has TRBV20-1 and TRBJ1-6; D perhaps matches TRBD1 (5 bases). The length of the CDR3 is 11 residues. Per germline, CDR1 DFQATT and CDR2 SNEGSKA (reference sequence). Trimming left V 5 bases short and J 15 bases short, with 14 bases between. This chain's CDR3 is CSALGGEVLHF. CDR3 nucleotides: TGCAGTGCTTTGGGAGGGGAGGTCCTCCACTTT.

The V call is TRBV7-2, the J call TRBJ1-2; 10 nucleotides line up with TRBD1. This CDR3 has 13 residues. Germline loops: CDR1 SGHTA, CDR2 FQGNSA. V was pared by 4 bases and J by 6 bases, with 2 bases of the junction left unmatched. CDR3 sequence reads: CASSSGTGDGYTF. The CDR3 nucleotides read TGTGCCAGCAGCTCCGGGACAGGGGATGGCTACACCTTC.

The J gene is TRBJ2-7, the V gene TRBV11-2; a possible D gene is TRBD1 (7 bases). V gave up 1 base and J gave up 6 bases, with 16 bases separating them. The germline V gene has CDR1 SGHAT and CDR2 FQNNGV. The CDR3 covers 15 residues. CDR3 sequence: CASSLVSRGEGEQYF. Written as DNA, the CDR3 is TGTGCCAGCAGCTTAGTGTCCAGGGGGGAAGGCGAGCAGTACTTC.

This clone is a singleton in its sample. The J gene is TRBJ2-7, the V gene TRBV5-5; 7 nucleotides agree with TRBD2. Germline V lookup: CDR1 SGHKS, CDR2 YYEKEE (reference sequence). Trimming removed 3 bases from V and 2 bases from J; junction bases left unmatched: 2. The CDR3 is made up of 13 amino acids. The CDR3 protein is CASSYGGTYEQYF. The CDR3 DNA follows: TGTGCCAGCAGCTACGGGGGGACCTACGAGCAGTACTTC.

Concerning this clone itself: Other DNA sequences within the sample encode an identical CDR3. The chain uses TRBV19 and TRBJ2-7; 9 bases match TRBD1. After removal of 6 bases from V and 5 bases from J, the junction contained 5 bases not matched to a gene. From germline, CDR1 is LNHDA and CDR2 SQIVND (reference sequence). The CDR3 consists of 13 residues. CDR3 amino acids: CASRPGQGHEQYF. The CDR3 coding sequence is TGTGCCAGTAGACCGGGACAGGGCCACGAGCAGTACTTC.

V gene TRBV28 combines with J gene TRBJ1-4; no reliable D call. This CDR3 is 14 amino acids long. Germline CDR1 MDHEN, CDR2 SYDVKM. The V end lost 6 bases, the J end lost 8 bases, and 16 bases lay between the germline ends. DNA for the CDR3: TGTGCCAGCAGGGATTTTTCCCGGAGGGAAAAACTGTTTTTT. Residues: CASRDFSRREKLFF.

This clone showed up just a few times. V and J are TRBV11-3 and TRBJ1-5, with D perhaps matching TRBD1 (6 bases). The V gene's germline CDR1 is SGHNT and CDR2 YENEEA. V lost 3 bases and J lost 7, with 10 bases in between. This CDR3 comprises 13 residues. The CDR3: CASSFDRGQPQHF. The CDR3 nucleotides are TGTGCCAGCAGCTTTGATAGGGGGCAGCCCCAGCATTTT.

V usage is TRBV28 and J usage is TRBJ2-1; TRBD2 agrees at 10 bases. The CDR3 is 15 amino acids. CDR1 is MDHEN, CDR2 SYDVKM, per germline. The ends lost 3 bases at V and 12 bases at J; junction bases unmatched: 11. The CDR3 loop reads CASSFQLAGAFGQFF. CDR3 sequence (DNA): TGTGCCAGCAGTTTTCAGCTAGCGGGAGCCTTCGGGCAGTTCTTC.